The T cell receptor (beta chain) described here comes from a study of OX40 agonist ivuxolimab in advanced cancers. Study summary: Patients were under 90% male with ages about 20 to 79, mean approximately 55. Treatment received earlier with anti-PD-1, anti-PD-L1 or anti-CTLA-4 agents was allowed, and under 50% had some. Study-wide results and limits: Relative to CD4+, CD8+ T cells held more expanded clones on average.

As to this clone: Antigen: not known.

The protocol was immunoSEQ multiplex PCR, while the TCRdb copy is restricted to in-frame clones and leaves out a portion. This table has some 15,000 clones, roughly four fifths appearing once. Germline-derived CDR1 and CDR2 are LNHDA and SQIVND (reference sequence). The CDR3 sequence is 14 residues long. V shed 5 bases, J shed 7 bases, and the junction held 8 bases outside the gene matches. Sequenced material: CD4+ or CD8+ T cells sorted from blood, taken in a trial of the OX40 agonist ivuxolimab. This rearrangement joins TRBV19 to TRBJ1-2; 9 bases line up with TRBD1. The source is an adult with an advanced solid tumor such as melanoma, head and neck, liver or kidney cancer. The CDR3 loop reads CASSFRDRVPGYTF. In nucleotides, the CDR3 is TGTGCCAGTAGTTTCCGGGACAGGGTCCCTGGCTACACCTTC. The whole variable domain, filled in from reference TRBV19 and TRBJ1-2, reads DGGITQSPKYLFRKEGQNVTLSCEQNLNHDAMYWYRQDPGQGLRLIYYSQIVNDFQKGDIAEGYSVSREKKESFPLTVTSAQKNPTAFYLCASSFRDRVPGYTFGSGTRLTVV.